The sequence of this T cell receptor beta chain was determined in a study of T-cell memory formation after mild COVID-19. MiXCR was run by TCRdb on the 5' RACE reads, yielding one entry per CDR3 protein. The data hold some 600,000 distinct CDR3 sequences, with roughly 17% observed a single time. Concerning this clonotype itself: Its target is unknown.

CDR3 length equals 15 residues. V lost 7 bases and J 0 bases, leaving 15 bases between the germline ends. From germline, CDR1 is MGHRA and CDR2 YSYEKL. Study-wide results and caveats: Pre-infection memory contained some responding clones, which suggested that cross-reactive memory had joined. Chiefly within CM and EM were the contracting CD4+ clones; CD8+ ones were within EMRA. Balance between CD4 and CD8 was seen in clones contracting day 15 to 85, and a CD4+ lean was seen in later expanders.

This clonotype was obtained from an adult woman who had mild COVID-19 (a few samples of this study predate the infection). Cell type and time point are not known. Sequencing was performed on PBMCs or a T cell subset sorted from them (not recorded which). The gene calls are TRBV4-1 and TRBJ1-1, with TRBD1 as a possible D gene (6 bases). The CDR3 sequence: CASNRDGFMNTEAFF. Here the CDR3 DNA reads TGCGCCAGCAACAGGGACGGGTTTATGAACACTGAAGCTTTCTTT.